These 18 T cell receptor beta chains share one sample of origin, sequenced in a study of T-cell reconstitution after alpha-beta-depleted transplantation in children. TCRbeta library preparation incorporated unique molecular identifiers. TCRdb reprocessed the PCR reads with MiXCR, giving one entry per CDR3 protein. The table shows about 600,000 distinct CDR3 sequences, with around 13% occurring only once. Material: PBMCs, mostly from graft donor cells, obtained 360 days after TCRalphabeta/CD19-depleted stem cell transplant. The receptors here all came from a male patient younger than 18 who had a stem cell transplant for acute myeloid leukemia, so the T cells may come from the graft donor.

The chain carries TRBV27 and TRBJ2-1; maybe TRBD2 (5 bases). Trimming stripped 1 base from V and 5 bases from J, with 9 bases between. CDR3 size: 14 residues. Germline V CDR1 and CDR2: MNHEY, SMNVEV (reference sequence). The CDR3 DNA follows: TGTGCCAGCAGTTTATGGGCGGGTGACAATGAGCAGTTCTTC. Translating it yields CASSLWAGDNEQFF.

The chain joins TRBV29-1 to TRBJ2-3; possible D gene TRBD1, 5 bases. Germline lookup yields CDR1 SQVTM and CDR2 ANQGSEA. The CDR3 covers 12 residues. Trimming took off 7 bases at V and 7 bases at J, with 15 bases between the two ends. The CDR3 loop reads CSARGSRNTQYF. The CDR3 DNA reads TGCAGCGCTAGGGGCTCCCGAAATACGCAGTATTTT.

This clonotype occurred a few times. The rearrangement uses TRBV7-9 and TRBJ2-3; 7 nucleotides match TRBD1. Trimming cost V 3 bases and J 2 bases; bases outside gene matches: 2. The germline V gene has CDR1 SEHNR and CDR2 FQNEAQ (reference sequence). The CDR3 is 14 residues long. The CDR3 region has the DNA TGTGCCAGCAGCTTCGACAGGGTCACAGATACGCAGTATTTT. Protein sequence: CASSFDRVTDTQYF. Supplemented by reference TRBV7-9 and TRBJ2-3, the full variable domain reads DTGVSQNPRHKITKRGQNVTFRCDPISEHNRLYWYRQTLGQGPEFLTYFQNEAQLEKSRLLSDRFSAERPKGSFSTLEIQRTEQGDSAMYLCASSFDRVTDTQYFGPGTRLTVL.

CDR3 DNA: TGTGCCAGCAGTTACGGGGGGGCATTCGGGGGCTCCTACAATGAGCAGTTCTTC. Translation: CASSYGGAFGGSYNEQFF. This sequence joins TRBV6-2 or TRBV6-3 and TRBJ2-1; D perhaps matches TRBD2 (7 bases). The CDR3 is made up of 18 amino acids. Germline V gene data show CDR1 as MNHEY and CDR2 as SVGEGT. Trimming removed 2 bases from V and 0 bases from J, with 17 bases in between.

In this sample, this clonotype turned up a few times. V is TRBV30 and J is TRBJ1-5, with 9 bases aligning to TRBD1. Trimming removed 3 bases from V and 4 bases from J; junction bases left unmatched: 4. The CDR3 is 14 residues long. Germline values: CDR1 GTSNPN, CDR2 SVGIG (reference sequence). CDR3 DNA: TGTGCCTGGAGGGGGGACAGGGAAAATCAGCCCCAGCATTTT. It yields the protein CAWRGDRENQPQHF. The full variable domain, completed using reference TRBV30 and TRBJ1-5, is SQTIHQWPATLVQPVGSPLSLECTVEGTSNPNLYWYRQAAGRGLQLLFYSVGIGQISSEVPQNLSASRPQDRQFILSSKKLLLSDSGFYLCAWRGDRENQPQHFGDGTRLSIL.

The V call is TRBV11-2, the J call TRBJ2-5; 7 nucleotides line up with TRBD1. Trimming removed 6 bases from V and 7 bases from J; junction bases left unmatched: 14. The CDR3 runs to 15 residues. Germline lookup yields CDR1 SGHAT and CDR2 FQNNGV. The DNA for the CDR3 is TGTGCCAGCAGACCCTCCGGGACAGACTTTATGACCCAGTACTTC. Translated: CASRPSGTDFMTQYF.

The rearrangement joins TRBV6-5 to TRBJ1-1, with a tentative D call TRBD1 (6 bases). Trimming cost V 6 bases and J 7 bases, with 15 bases left between them. The CDR3 has 13 residues. CDR1 MNHEY and CDR2 SVGAGI come from the germline V gene. CDR3 amino acids: CASRPGHSIEAFF. DNA for the CDR3: TGTGCCAGCAGGCCGGGACACTCCATTGAAGCTTTCTTT.

This clonotype showed up just a few times. The chain recombines TRBV29-1 with TRBJ2-1; D perhaps matches TRBD2 (5 bases). V was cut by 0 bases and J by 6 bases, with 6 bases left in between. Germline assignment: CDR1 SQVTM and CDR2 ANQGSEA. CDR3 size: 12 residues. CDR3 coding DNA: TGCAGCGTTGAAGAGGGAGTCAATGAGCAGTTCTTC. Translated, it gives CSVEEGVNEQFF.

This clonotype was detected ten times or more. The V gene is TRBV29-1, the J gene TRBJ1-2; TRBD1 might be the D (6 bases). V was clipped by 6 bases and J by 4 bases, with 12 bases between them. CDR3 length equals 12 residues. Germline CDR1 is SQVTM and CDR2 is ANQGSEA. CDR3 sequence: CSVPTGLYGYTF. As DNA, the CDR3 is TGCAGCGTCCCGACAGGCCTCTATGGCTACACCTTC.

The chain couples TRBV7-9 to TRBJ2-1; tentative D call: TRBD2 (5 bases). Trimming stripped 5 bases from V and 7 bases from J, with 15 bases between. The CDR3 runs 14 residues. Looked up from germline, CDR1 is SEHNR and CDR2 is FQNEAQ (reference sequence). As DNA, the CDR3 is TGTGCCAGCAGCCACCGAGGCACGGGGAATGAGCAGTTCTTC. This gives the protein CASSHRGTGNEQFF.

At least ten counts were recorded for this clonotype. The chain uses TRBV9 and TRBJ2-2, with 12 bases fitting TRBD2. Unmatched junction bases numbered 5, after V lost 3 bases and J lost 5 bases. This CDR3 region has 16 residues. CDR1 is SGDLS, CDR2 YYNGEE, per germline. This CDR3 is CASSGLAGVHTGELFF. CDR3 DNA: TGTGCCAGCAGCGGACTAGCGGGAGTTCATACCGGGGAGCTGTTTTTT.

This clonotype was counted many times. The rearrangement joins TRBV19 to TRBJ2-7; possibly TRBD1 for D (6 bases). There are 15 residues in the CDR3. Germline CDR1 is LNHDA and CDR2 is SQIVND (reference sequence). V was trimmed by 5 bases and J by 0 bases, leaving 14 bases between them. DNA of the CDR3: TGTGCCAGTAGTGTACAGGGTAGGAGCTCCTACGAGCAGTACTTC. Translation: CASSVQGRSSYEQYF.

V usage is TRBV5-1 and J usage is TRBJ2-1; 11 nucleotides match TRBD2. Germline CDR1 SGHRS, CDR2 YFSETQ. Trimming at V came to 1 base and at J to 6 bases, leaving 15 bases not matched to a gene. This CDR3 has 19 amino acids. CDR3 sequence (DNA): TGCGCCAGCAGCTTGTCCCTAGCGGGAGGAGTTAAGGGGGGCAATGAGCAGTTCTTC. It yields the protein CASSLSLAGGVKGGNEQFF.

This clonotype has a handful of counts. The V gene is TRBV29-1, the J gene TRBJ2-2; 9 nucleotides agree with TRBD2. Germline V lookup: CDR1 SQVTM, CDR2 ANQGSEA. J lost 5 bases, V lost 7 bases, and 5 bases had no gene match. The CDR3 loop spans 13 amino acids. CDR3 in DNA: TGCAGCGCGGGGCTAGCGGGGACCGGGGAGCTGTTTTTT. Translated, it gives CSAGLAGTGELFF.

This clonotype was seen at least ten times. The chain has TRBV13 and TRBJ2-1; 8 nucleotides agree with TRBD1. The ends lost 5 bases at V and 3 bases at J; junction bases unmatched: 6. Germline V gene lookup returns CDR1 PRHDT and CDR2 FYEKMQ (reference sequence). This CDR3 region has 15 residues. CDR3 amino acids: CASSPGQGIYNEQFF. DNA for the CDR3: TGTGCCAGCAGCCCCGGACAGGGAATCTACAATGAGCAGTTCTTC. Full variable domain (remainder filled in from reference TRBV13 and TRBJ2-1): AAGVIQSPRHLIKEKRETATLKCYPIPRHDTVYWYQQGPGQDPQFLISFYEKMQSDKGSIPDRFSAQQFSDYHSELNMSSLELGDSALYFCASSPGQGIYNEQFFGPGTRLTVL.

The chain employs TRBV15 and TRBJ2-1; D is possibly TRBD2 (5 bases). Germline values: CDR1 LNHNV, CDR2 YYDKDF (reference sequence). Trimming cost V 5 bases and J 4 bases, with 27 bases left between them. This CDR3 contains 19 residues. CDR3 DNA: TGTGCCACCAGCCGCTGGAGGAACGACGGACTCGCCTTTTACAATGAGCAGTTCTTC. Protein: CATSRWRNDGLAFYNEQFF.

This rearrangement joins TRBV15 to TRBJ1-5; TRBD1 might be the D (6 bases). The CDR3 contains 15 residues. Trimming cost V 1 base and J 7 bases, with 14 bases left between them. CDR1 and CDR2 from the germline V gene are LNHNV and YYDKDF (reference sequence). In nucleotides, the CDR3 is TGTGCCACCAGCAGAGTCCCCAGGGGAGGGCAGCCCCAGCATTTT. The encoded protein is CATSRVPRGGQPQHF. Full variable domain (missing parts from reference TRBV15 and TRBJ1-5): DAMVIQNPRYQVTQFGKPVTLSCSQTLNHNVMYWYQQKSSQAPKLLFHYYDKDFNNEADTPDNFQSRRPNTSFCFLDIRSPGLGDTAMYLCATSRVPRGGQPQHFGDGTRLSIL.

This clonotype occurred a few times. The rearrangement links TRBV19 to TRBJ2-2; D might be TRBD2 (5 bases). The CDR3 contains 15 residues. Per germline, CDR1 LNHDA and CDR2 SQIVND (reference sequence). Deletions cut 7 bases from V and 8 bases from J, with 20 bases between. This chain's CDR3 is CASNGAETLRGELFF. CDR3 sequence (DNA): TGTGCCAGTAACGGAGCGGAGACCCTCCGGGGGGAGCTGTTTTTT.